Listed here are 10 T cell receptor beta chains from one sample, sequenced in a study of Ad26.COV2.S vaccination and SARS-CoV-2 variants. The repertoire was sequenced with immunoSEQ multiplex PCR; TCRdb's copy has only in-frame clones and lacks some. Altogether 440,000 or so clones are present, 80% to 95% being singletons, with the ten largest covering about 4.4%. Treatment described: over 15 received Ad26.COV2.S at low or high dose, single or two shots; about 5 received placebo; per-sample allocation not given. After the first vaccine or placebo injection, samples were drawn on day 63. This material consisted of peripheral blood, taken in a trial of Ad26.COV2.S vaccine versus placebo. These receptor sequences come from a person aged 18-65 years who received the Ad26.COV2.S COVID-19 vaccine or a placebo.

The chain has TRBV29-1 and TRBJ2-1; D uncertain. This CDR3 spans 12 amino acids. Germline assignment: CDR1 SQVTM and CDR2 ANQGSEA. V was pared by 4 bases and J by 3 bases, with 7 bases between. The CDR3 DNA reads as TGCAGCGTTGGCCATTACTACAATGAGCAGTTCTTC. It translates to CSVGHYYNEQFF.

The genes are TRBV5-5 and TRBJ1-2; no reliable D call. V dropped 4 bases and J dropped 5 bases, with 15 bases sitting between them. The germline gives CDR1 SGHKS, CDR2 YYEKEE (reference sequence). The CDR3 is 14 residues long. CDR3 nucleotide sequence: TGTGCCAGCAGCCTGGAGGGAGTCATGTATGGCTACACCTTC. It yields the protein CASSLEGVMYGYTF.

The J gene is TRBJ2-1, the V gene TRBV6-1; D gene unclear. The CDR3 sequence is 15 residues long. Trimming removed 3 bases at V and 0 bases at J, with 9 bases between. CDR1 and CDR2 (germline): MNHNS, SASEGT. The CDR3 sequence: CASSDWGSSYNEQFF. DNA for the CDR3: TGTGCCAGCAGTGATTGGGGAAGCTCCTACAATGAGCAGTTCTTC.

In regard to this clone: Other DNA sequences from this sample encode an identical CDR3 as well. The V call is TRBV6-4, the J call TRBJ2-1, with a tentative D call TRBD2 (6 bases). From germline, CDR1 is MRHNA and CDR2 SNTAGT. The V and J ends lost 0 bases and 2 bases respectively, with 8 bases between them. CDR3 length: 15 amino acids. CDR3 residues: CASSDSGGAYNEQFF. CDR3 sequence (DNA): TGTGCCAGCAGTGACTCAGGAGGGGCCTACAATGAGCAGTTCTTC.

The chain is built from TRBV6-1 and TRBJ2-7, with a possible D match to TRBD1 (6 bases). Germline CDR1 is MNHNS and CDR2 is SASEGT. The CDR3 has 17 residues. V lost 0 bases, J lost 5 bases, and 20 bases lay in between. The DNA of the CDR3 is TGTGCCAGCAGTGAAGCTGGGGGCAGGACGTCTCGAGACGAGCAGTACTTC. The encoded protein is CASSEAGGRTSRDEQYF.

The chain combines TRBV28 with TRBJ2-1; a possible D gene is TRBD2 (5 bases). This CDR3 contains 12 residues. Trimming pared 7 bases from V and 4 bases from J, leaving 8 bases between. Germline lookup yields CDR1 MDHEN and CDR2 SYDVKM. In DNA form, the CDR3 reads TGTGCCAGCACCACGGGGTACAATGAGCAGTTCTTC. It codes for CASTTGYNEQFF.

The J gene is TRBJ2-1, the V gene TRBV2, with no clear D. Trimming removed 4 bases at V and 7 bases at J, with 2 bases between. Germline CDR1 reads SNHLY; CDR2 reads FYNNEI. The CDR3 extends over 10 amino acids. The chain's CDR3 is CASSGNEQFF. The CDR3 coding sequence is TGTGCCAGCAGTGGTAATGAGCAGTTCTTC.

This chain joins TRBV18 and TRBJ2-7, with 9 nucleotides matching TRBD1. CDR1 is KGHSH, CDR2 LQKENI, per germline. V lost 3 bases and J lost 4; bases outside the gene matches: 1. The CDR3 spans 13 residues. Written as DNA, the CDR3 is TGTGCCAGCTCACCGGGGACAGGGTACGAGCAGTACTTC. It is translated as CASSPGTGYEQYF. The complete variable domain, with remaining parts taken from reference TRBV18 and TRBJ2-7, reads NAGVMQNPRHLVRRRGQEARLRCSPMKGHSHVYWYRQLPEEGLKFMVYLQKENIIDESGMPKERFSAEFPKEGPSILRIQQVVRGDSAAYFCASSPGTGYEQYFGPGTRLTVT.

This clone was seen a single time. This chain uses TRBV7-9 with TRBJ2-2; D is unresolved. V was pared by 10 bases and J by 7 bases, with 13 bases between. CDR1 is SEHNR, CDR2 FQNEAQ, per germline (reference sequence). The CDR3 length is 12 residues. CDR3 region: CANSFRGGELFF. As DNA, the CDR3 is TGTGCCAACAGTTTTCGCGGCGGGGAGCTGTTTTTT. The full variable domain, in which reference TRBV7-9 and TRBJ2-2 provide the parts outside the CDR3, is DTGVSQNPRHKITKRGQNVTFRCDPISEHNRLYWYRQTLGQGPEFLTYFQNEAQLEKSRLLSDRFSAERPKGSFSTLEIQRTEQGDSAMYLCANSFRGGELFFGEGSRLTVL.

The V call is TRBV7-9, the J call TRBJ2-7; 10 positions agree with TRBD2. V shed 5 bases, J shed 0 bases, and the junction held 4 bases outside the gene matches. From germline, CDR1 is SEHNR and CDR2 FQNEAQ (reference sequence). The CDR3 has 15 amino acids. The DNA for the CDR3 is TGTGCCAGCAGCACCAGGACTAGCGGCTCCTACGAGCAGTACTTC. Translating it yields CASSTRTSGSYEQYF.